Listed below are T cell receptor beta chains from one sample, sequenced in a study of T cell responses to AZD1222 COVID-19 vaccine. The repertoire was sequenced with immunoSEQ multiplex PCR; TCRdb's copy has only in-frame clones and lacks some. Among over 95,000 clones, around nine tenths were seen once, and the ten largest hold 9% to 15%. Sequenced material: peripheral blood, taken on day 0 of AZD1222 vaccination. The source is an adult in good health. CDR3s include the opening cysteine and the closing phenylalanine or tryptophan. The order of the fields is CDR3 DNA, CDR3 protein, V gene, D gene, clone size, J gene. A D gene is named only where the DNA matches it firmly. A row's size may be missing; if present it is once, few, many or a size class.

CDR3 DNA: TGTGCCAGTAGGGGCGGGACCGCAAACACAGATACGCAGTATTTT
CDR3 protein: CASRGGTANTDTQYF
V gene: TRBV19
D gene: NA
clone size: NA
J gene: TRBJ2-3

CDR3 DNA: TGTGCCAGCTCACCAATCGGACAGGGGGCGCCCGGAAACACCATATATTTT
CDR3 protein: CASSPIGQGAPGNTIYF
V gene: TRBV18
D gene: TRBD1
clone size: NA
J gene: TRBJ1-3

CDR3 DNA: TGTGCCAGCAGTCCCCGCGAGGAGACCCAGTACTTC
CDR3 protein: CASSPREETQYF
V gene: TRBV28
D gene: NA
clone size: NA
J gene: TRBJ2-5

CDR3 DNA: TGTGCCAGCAGCCAAAGGGGGGGAACCGGGGAGCTGTTTTTT
CDR3 protein: CASSQRGGTGELFF
V gene: TRBV3-1/TRBV3-2
D gene: NA
clone size: NA
J gene: TRBJ2-2

CDR3 DNA: TGCGCCAGCAGCTTGGGTTCTAGCGGGTCCAGGGATACGCAGTATTTT
CDR3 protein: CASSLGSSGSRDTQYF
V gene: TRBV5-1
D gene: TRBD2
clone size: NA
J gene: TRBJ2-3

CDR3 DNA: TGTGCCAGCAGTTACCAAGAGACCCAGTACTTC
CDR3 protein: CASSYQETQYF
V gene: TRBV6-6
D gene: NA
clone size: NA
J gene: TRBJ2-5

CDR3 DNA: TGTGCCAGCAGCCCCGGGACTAGCGGCTACAATGAGCAGTTCTTC
CDR3 protein: CASSPGTSGYNEQFF
V gene: TRBV11-1
D gene: TRBD2
clone size: NA
J gene: TRBJ2-1

CDR3 DNA: TGCGCCAGCAGCTTGGCCAGTACTAGCAGTTTGGAGACCCAGTACTTC
CDR3 protein: CASSLASTSSLETQYF
V gene: TRBV5-1
D gene: NA
clone size: NA
J gene: TRBJ2-5

CDR3 DNA: TGTGCCAGCACCGCCGGAACGCGGGGCTACACCTTC
CDR3 protein: CASTAGTRGYTF
V gene: TRBV6-5
D gene: NA
clone size: NA
J gene: TRBJ1-2

CDR3 DNA: TGTGCCAGCAGTGAAGCGGGCCAGGGGCAGTATTTT
CDR3 protein: CASSEAGQGQYF
V gene: TRBV2
D gene: NA
clone size: NA
J gene: TRBJ2-3

CDR3 DNA: TGTGCCAGCAGTTCCGGTGGGACCAGGGGCTACGAGCAGTACTTC
CDR3 protein: CASSSGGTRGYEQYF
V gene: TRBV28
D gene: NA
clone size: NA
J gene: TRBJ2-7

CDR3 DNA: TGCAGCTTAAACACCCGATCCAGCGGGAGCTACAATGAGCAGTTCTTC
CDR3 protein: CSLNTRSSGSYNEQFF
V gene: TRBV29-1
D gene: TRBD2
clone size: NA
J gene: TRBJ2-1

CDR3 DNA: TGTGCCAGCTCACCAGTCGCTAGCACCGGGGAGCTGTTTTTT
CDR3 protein: CASSPVASTGELFF
V gene: TRBV18
D gene: NA
clone size: NA
J gene: TRBJ2-2

CDR3 DNA: TGTGCCAGTAGTAGTCGGGCTAGCGGGAACCCCGGGGAGCTGTTTTTT
CDR3 protein: CASSSRASGNPGELFF
V gene: TRBV19
D gene: TRBD2
clone size: NA
J gene: TRBJ2-2

CDR3 DNA: TGTGCCAGCAGCTTGGCTGGTAACCAAGAGACCCAGTACTTC
CDR3 protein: CASSLAGNQETQYF
V gene: TRBV5-4
D gene: NA
clone size: NA
J gene: TRBJ2-5

CDR3 DNA: TGTGCCAGCAGTTCCACAGGGTATACTGAAGCTTTCTTT
CDR3 protein: CASSSTGYTEAFF
V gene: TRBV12-3/TRBV12-4
D gene: NA
clone size: NA
J gene: TRBJ1-1

CDR3 DNA: TGTGCCAGCAGCCCGCCCGCCAGGCGAGTTTCGGGCGAGCAGTACTTC
CDR3 protein: CASSPPARRVSGEQYF
V gene: TRBV11-1
D gene: NA
clone size: NA
J gene: TRBJ2-7

CDR3 DNA: TGTGCCAGCAGTTCCGGGGATTTGGTTGGCTACGAGCAGTACTTC
CDR3 protein: CASSSGDLVGYEQYF
V gene: TRBV28
D gene: NA
clone size: NA
J gene: TRBJ2-7

CDR3 DNA: TGTGCCAGCAGCTTAGAAGGGACAAAGAACACTGAAGCTTTCTTT
CDR3 protein: CASSLEGTKNTEAFF
V gene: TRBV11-2
D gene: NA
clone size: NA
J gene: TRBJ1-1

CDR3 DNA: TGTGCCAGCAGCCAAGAATGGGCTAGCGGGAGTAAGGATGAGCAGTTCTTC
CDR3 protein: CASSQEWASGSKDEQFF
V gene: TRBV3-1/TRBV3-2
D gene: TRBD2
clone size: NA
J gene: TRBJ2-1

CDR3 DNA: TGTGCCAGCAGCCGTACAGGGGGCGGGGGAGGTAATGAAAAACTGTTTTTT
CDR3 protein: CASSRTGGGGGNEKLFF
V gene: TRBV7-2
D gene: TRBD1
clone size: NA
J gene: TRBJ1-4

CDR3 DNA: TGCAGCGTTGAAATTATTAGCGGAGGGAGGGAGCAGTTCTTC
CDR3 protein: CSVEIISGGREQFF
V gene: TRBV29-1
D gene: NA
clone size: NA
J gene: TRBJ2-1

CDR3 DNA: TGTGCCAGCAGTTTGATGAACACTGAAGCTTTCTTT
CDR3 protein: CASSLMNTEAFF
V gene: TRBV28
D gene: NA
clone size: NA
J gene: TRBJ1-1

CDR3 DNA: TGTGCCAGCAGCTTAGTTCTAGTCAGTGAGCAGTTCTTC
CDR3 protein: CASSLVLVSEQFF
V gene: TRBV7-2
D gene: NA
clone size: NA
J gene: TRBJ2-1

CDR3 DNA: TGTGCCAGCAGTTTAATCGTTGCGGCTAGCACAGATACGCAGTATTTT
CDR3 protein: CASSLIVAASTDTQYF
V gene: TRBV28
D gene: NA
clone size: NA
J gene: TRBJ2-3

CDR3 DNA: TGTGCCAGCAGCCAAGGTACTAGCGGGAGAACCTACAATGAGCAGTTCTTC
CDR3 protein: CASSQGTSGRTYNEQFF
V gene: TRBV3-1/TRBV3-2
D gene: TRBD2
clone size: NA
J gene: TRBJ2-1

CDR3 DNA: TGTGCCAGCAGTCCCCGTGGTAGGGGAGACACTGAAGCTTTCTTT
CDR3 protein: CASSPRGRGDTEAFF
V gene: TRBV28
D gene: NA
clone size: NA
J gene: TRBJ1-1

CDR3 DNA: TGTGCCAGCAGTTTATCAACGGGAGGGGGTACCTACAATGAGCAGTTCTTC
CDR3 protein: CASSLSTGGGTYNEQFF
V gene: TRBV28
D gene: TRBD2
clone size: NA
J gene: TRBJ2-1

CDR3 DNA: TGTGCCAGCAGCCCGGGGTCCCGGACCTCCTATGGCTACACCTTC
CDR3 protein: CASSPGSRTSYGYTF
V gene: TRBV9
D gene: NA
clone size: NA
J gene: TRBJ1-2

CDR3 DNA: TGCGCCAGCAGTCAACGGGCCGGACCTCAGCCCCAGCATTTT
CDR3 protein: CASSQRAGPQPQHF
V gene: TRBV23-1
D gene: NA
clone size: few
J gene: TRBJ1-5

CDR3 DNA: TGTGCCAGCAGTTTTATCCCACTGGAAAAACTGTTTTTT
CDR3 protein: CASSFIPLEKLFF
V gene: TRBV28
D gene: NA
clone size: NA
J gene: TRBJ1-4

CDR3 DNA: TGTGCCAGCAGTTTAGACACTGAAAAACTGTTTTTT
CDR3 protein: CASSLDTEKLFF
V gene: TRBV28
D gene: NA
clone size: NA
J gene: TRBJ1-4

CDR3 DNA: TGTGCCAGCAGCCCTGGTGAATCGCGTGAAAAACTGTTTTTT
CDR3 protein: CASSPGESREKLFF
V gene: TRBV4-2
D gene: NA
clone size: NA
J gene: TRBJ1-4

CDR3 DNA: TGTGCCAGGGACAGGGTGCAAGATACGCAGTATTTT
CDR3 protein: CARDRVQDTQYF
V gene: TRBV27
D gene: TRBD1
clone size: NA
J gene: TRBJ2-3

CDR3 DNA: TGCGCCAGCAGCCAAGGAGGTAGCGGAGGACGGCAGTTCTTC
CDR3 protein: CASSQGGSGGRQFF
V gene: TRBV4-3
D gene: NA
clone size: NA
J gene: TRBJ2-1

CDR3 DNA: TGTGCCAGCAGCTTAGGTGGTGGTTTCAGGGACCTCGGAACCACAGATACGCAGTATTTT
CDR3 protein: CASSLGGGFRDLGTTDTQYF
V gene: TRBV13
D gene: NA
clone size: NA
J gene: TRBJ2-3

CDR3 DNA: TGTGCCAGCAGCGTAGGGGGTAGAGAAAGTAATGAGCAGTTCTTC
CDR3 protein: CASSVGGRESNEQFF
V gene: TRBV9
D gene: NA
clone size: NA
J gene: TRBJ2-1

CDR3 DNA: TGTGCCAGCAGCCCGTACCGGGGGACAGGGACCCAGCCCCAGCATTTT
CDR3 protein: CASSPYRGTGTQPQHF
V gene: TRBV5-8
D gene: TRBD1
clone size: NA
J gene: TRBJ1-5

CDR3 DNA: TGTGCCAGCAGCAAAGACAGGGTAGGCGAAAAACTGTTTTTT
CDR3 protein: CASSKDRVGEKLFF
V gene: TRBV7-9
D gene: TRBD1
clone size: once
J gene: TRBJ1-4

CDR3 DNA: TGTGCCAGCAGCTTGGTGGGGGGAGAGACCCAGTACTTC
CDR3 protein: CASSLVGGETQYF
V gene: TRBV5-4
D gene: NA
clone size: NA
J gene: TRBJ2-5

CDR3 DNA: TGTGCCTGGACCCCCCGTCCAGGCCCCTACGAGCAGTACTTC
CDR3 protein: CAWTPRPGPYEQYF
V gene: TRBV30
D gene: NA
clone size: few
J gene: TRBJ2-7

CDR3 DNA: TGTGCCAGCAGTGCCCAAGCGGGATTTAGCACAGATACGCAGTATTTT
CDR3 protein: CASSAQAGFSTDTQYF
V gene: TRBV2
D gene: TRBD2
clone size: NA
J gene: TRBJ2-3

CDR3 DNA: TGTGCCAGCAGTATTGGGACAGGGAAGTATGGCTACACCTTC
CDR3 protein: CASSIGTGKYGYTF
V gene: TRBV6-5
D gene: TRBD1
clone size: NA
J gene: TRBJ1-2

CDR3 DNA: TGTGCCAGCAGTTCCGGGACAGGGAGGAACACCATATATTTT
CDR3 protein: CASSSGTGRNTIYF
V gene: TRBV5-4
D gene: TRBD1
clone size: NA
J gene: TRBJ1-3

CDR3 DNA: TGTGCCACCCTCGAGCGAACGGGAGATACGCAGTATTTT
CDR3 protein: CATLERTGDTQYF
V gene: TRBV10-3
D gene: NA
clone size: NA
J gene: TRBJ2-3